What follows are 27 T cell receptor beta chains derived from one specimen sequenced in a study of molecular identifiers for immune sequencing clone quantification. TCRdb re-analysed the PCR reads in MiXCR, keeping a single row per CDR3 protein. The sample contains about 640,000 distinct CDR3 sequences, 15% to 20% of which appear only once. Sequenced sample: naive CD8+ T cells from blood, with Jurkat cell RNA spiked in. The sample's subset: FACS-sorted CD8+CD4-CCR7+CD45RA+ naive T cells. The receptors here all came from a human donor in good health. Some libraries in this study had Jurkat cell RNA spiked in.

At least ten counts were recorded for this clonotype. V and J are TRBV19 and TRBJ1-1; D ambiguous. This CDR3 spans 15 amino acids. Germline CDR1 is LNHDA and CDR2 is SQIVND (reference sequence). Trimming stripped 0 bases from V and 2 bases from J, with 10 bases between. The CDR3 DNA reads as TGTGCCAGTAGTATAGATCTTGGACCAAACACTGAAGCTTTCTTT. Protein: CASSIDLGPNTEAFF.

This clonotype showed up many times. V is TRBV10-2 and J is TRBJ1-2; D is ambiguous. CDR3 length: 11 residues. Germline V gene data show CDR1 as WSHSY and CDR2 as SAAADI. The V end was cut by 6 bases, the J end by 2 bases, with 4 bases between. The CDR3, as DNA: TGCGCCAGCAGGACAAACTATGGCTACACCTTC. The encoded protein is CASRTNYGYTF.

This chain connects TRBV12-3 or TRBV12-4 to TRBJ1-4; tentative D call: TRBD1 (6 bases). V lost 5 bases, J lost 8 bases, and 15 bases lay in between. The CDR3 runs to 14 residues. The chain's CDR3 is CASSPDRLVEKLFF. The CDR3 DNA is TGTGCCAGCAGTCCGGACAGATTGGTGGAAAAACTGTTTTTT.

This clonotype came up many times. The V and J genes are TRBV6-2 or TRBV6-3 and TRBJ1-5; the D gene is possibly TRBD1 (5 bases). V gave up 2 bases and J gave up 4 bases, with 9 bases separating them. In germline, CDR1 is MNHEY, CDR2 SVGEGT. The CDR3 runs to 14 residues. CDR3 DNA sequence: TGTGCCAGCAGTTACCTAGACAGAAATCAGCCCCAGCATTTT. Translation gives CASSYLDRNQPQHF.

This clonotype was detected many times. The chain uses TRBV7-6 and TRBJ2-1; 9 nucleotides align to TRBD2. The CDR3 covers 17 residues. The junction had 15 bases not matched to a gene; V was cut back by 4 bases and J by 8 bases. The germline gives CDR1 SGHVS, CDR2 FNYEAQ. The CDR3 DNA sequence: TGTGCCAGCAGCTATGATGAGGCGGGGGGGCCCCTGTATGAGCAGTTCTTC. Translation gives CASSYDEAGGPLYEQFF.

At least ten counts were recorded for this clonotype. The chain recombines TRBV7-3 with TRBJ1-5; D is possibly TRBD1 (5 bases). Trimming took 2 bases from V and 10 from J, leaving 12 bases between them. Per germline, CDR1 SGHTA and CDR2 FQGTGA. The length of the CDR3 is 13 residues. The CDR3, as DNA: TGTGCCAGCAGCTTAGGGGGGAATGATCCCCAGCATTTT. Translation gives CASSLGGNDPQHF.

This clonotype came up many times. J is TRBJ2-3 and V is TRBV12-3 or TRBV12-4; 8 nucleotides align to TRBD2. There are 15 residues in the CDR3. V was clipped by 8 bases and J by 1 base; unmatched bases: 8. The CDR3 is CASLQTSARTDTQYF. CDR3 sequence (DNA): TGTGCCAGCTTACAGACTAGCGCTCGCACAGATACGCAGTATTTT.

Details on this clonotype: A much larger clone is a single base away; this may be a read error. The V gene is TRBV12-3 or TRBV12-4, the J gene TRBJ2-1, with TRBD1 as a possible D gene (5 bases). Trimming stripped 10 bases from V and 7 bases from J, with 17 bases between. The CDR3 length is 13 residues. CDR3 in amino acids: CANLSTVWNEQFF. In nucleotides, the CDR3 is TGTGCCAACTTGTCGACAGTCTGGAATGAGCAGTTCTTC.

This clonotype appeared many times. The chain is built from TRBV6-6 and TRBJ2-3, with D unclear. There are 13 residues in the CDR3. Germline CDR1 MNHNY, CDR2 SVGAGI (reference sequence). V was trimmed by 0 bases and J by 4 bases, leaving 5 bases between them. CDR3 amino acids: CASSYSFPDTQYF. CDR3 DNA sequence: TGTGCCAGCAGTTACTCGTTCCCAGATACGCAGTATTTT.

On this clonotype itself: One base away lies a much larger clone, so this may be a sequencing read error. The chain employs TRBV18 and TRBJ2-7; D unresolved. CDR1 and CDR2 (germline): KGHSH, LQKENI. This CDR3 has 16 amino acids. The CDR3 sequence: CASSPPPTAPSYEQHF. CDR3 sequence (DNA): TGTGCCAGCTCACCACCACCGACGGCCCCCTCCTACGAGCAGCACTTC. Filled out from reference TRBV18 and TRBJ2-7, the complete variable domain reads NAGVMQNPRHLVRRRGQEARLRCSPMKGHSHVYWYRQLPEEGLKFMVYLQKENIIDESGMPKERFSAEFPKEGPSILRIQQVVRGDSAAYFCASSPPPTAPSYEQHFGPGTRLTVT.

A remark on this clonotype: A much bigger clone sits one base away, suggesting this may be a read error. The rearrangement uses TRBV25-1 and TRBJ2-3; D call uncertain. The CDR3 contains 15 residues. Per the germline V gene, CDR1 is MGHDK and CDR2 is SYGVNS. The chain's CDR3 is CVSSEYMLSTDTQYF. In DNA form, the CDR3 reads TGTGTCAGCAGTGAATATATGCTGAGCACAGATACGCAGTATTTT.

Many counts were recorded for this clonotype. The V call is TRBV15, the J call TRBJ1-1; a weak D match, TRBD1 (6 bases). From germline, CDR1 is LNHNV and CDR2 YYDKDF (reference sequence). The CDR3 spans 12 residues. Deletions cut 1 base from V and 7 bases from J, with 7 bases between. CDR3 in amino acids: CATSRGGGEAFF. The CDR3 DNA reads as TGTGCCACCAGCAGAGGAGGGGGTGAAGCTTTCTTT.

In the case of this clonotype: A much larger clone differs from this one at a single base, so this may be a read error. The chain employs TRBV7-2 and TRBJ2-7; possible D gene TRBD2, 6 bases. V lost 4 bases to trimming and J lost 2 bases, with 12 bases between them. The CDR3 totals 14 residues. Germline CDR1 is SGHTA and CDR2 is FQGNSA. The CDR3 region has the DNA TGTGCCAGCAGCTCAGGATGGGGGGCCTACGAGCAGTACTTC. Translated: CASSSGWGAYEQYF.

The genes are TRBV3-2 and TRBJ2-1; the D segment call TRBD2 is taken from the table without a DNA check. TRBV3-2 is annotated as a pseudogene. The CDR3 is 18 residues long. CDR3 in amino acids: CASSPQFSGGSTINEQFF. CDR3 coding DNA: TGTGCCAGCAGCCCGCAATTTAGTGGAGGGTCGACAATTAATGAGCAGTTCTTC.

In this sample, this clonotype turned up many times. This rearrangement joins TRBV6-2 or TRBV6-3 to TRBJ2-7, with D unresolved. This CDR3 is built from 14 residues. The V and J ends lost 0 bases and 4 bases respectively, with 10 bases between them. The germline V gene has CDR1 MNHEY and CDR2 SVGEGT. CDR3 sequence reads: CASSYSVRRYEQYF. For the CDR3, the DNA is TGTGCCAGCAGTTACTCTGTTCGGCGTTACGAGCAGTACTTC.

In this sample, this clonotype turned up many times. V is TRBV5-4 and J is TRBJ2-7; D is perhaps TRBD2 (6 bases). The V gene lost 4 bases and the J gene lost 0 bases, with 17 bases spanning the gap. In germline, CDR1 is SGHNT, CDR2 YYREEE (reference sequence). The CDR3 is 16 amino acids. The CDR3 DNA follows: TGTGCCAGCAGCCCCTCAGTAGCGGCAAGCTCCTACGAGCAGTACTTC. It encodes CASSPSVAASSYEQYF.

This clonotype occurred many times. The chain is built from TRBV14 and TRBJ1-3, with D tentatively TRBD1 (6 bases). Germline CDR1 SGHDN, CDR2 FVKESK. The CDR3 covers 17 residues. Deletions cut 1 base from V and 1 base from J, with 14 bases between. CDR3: CASSQVGGDTSGNTIYF. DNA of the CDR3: TGTGCCAGCAGCCAAGTTGGGGGCGATACATCTGGAAACACCATATATTTT.

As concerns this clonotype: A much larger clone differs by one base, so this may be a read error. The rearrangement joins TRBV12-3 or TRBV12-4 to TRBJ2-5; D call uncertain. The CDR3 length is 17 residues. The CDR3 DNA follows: TGTGCCTGCAGTACAATCCACCGGTCAATATTGCCAGAGACCCAGTACTTC. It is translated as CACSTIHRSILPETQYF.

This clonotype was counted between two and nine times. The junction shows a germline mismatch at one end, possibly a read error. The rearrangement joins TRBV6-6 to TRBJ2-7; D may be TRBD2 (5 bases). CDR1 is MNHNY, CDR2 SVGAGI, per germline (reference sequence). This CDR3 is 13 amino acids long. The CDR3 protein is CASSFPGNYERYF. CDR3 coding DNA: TGTGCCAGCAGTTTCCCCGGGAACTACGAGCGGTACTTC.

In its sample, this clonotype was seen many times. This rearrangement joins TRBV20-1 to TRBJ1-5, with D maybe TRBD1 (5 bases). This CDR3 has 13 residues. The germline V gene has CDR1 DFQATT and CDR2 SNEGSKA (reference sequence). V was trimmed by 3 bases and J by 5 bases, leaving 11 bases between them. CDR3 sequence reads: CSASRGEDQPQHF. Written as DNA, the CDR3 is TGCAGTGCTAGTAGGGGAGAGGATCAGCCCCAGCATTTT.

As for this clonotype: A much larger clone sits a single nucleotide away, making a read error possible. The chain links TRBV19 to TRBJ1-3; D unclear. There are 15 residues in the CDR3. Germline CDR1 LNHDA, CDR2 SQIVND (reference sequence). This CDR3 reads CVSSIPGGPGNTIYF. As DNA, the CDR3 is TGTGTCAGTAGTATCCCAGGCGGGCCTGGAAACACCATATATTTT.

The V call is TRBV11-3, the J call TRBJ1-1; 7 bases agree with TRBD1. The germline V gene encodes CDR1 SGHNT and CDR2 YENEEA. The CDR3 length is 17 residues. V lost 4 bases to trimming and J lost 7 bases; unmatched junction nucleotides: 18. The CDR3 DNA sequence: TGTGCCAGCAGCTCCAGGGGGGAGGACAGCGGAATGGGTGAAGCTTTCTTT. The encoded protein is CASSSRGEDSGMGEAFF.

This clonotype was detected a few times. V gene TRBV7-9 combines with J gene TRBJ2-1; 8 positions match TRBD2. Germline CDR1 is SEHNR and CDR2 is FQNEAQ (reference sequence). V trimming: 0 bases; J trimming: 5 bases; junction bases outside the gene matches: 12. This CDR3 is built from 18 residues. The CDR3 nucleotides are TGTGCCAGCAGCTTAGCGTCTAGTGGCGGGGGGAACAACAATGAGCAGTTCTTC. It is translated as CASSLASSGGGNNNEQFF.

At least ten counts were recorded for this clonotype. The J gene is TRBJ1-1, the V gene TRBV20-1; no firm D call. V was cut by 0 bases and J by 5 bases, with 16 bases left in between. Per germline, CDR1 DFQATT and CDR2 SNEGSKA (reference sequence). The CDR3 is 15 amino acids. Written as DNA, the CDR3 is TGCAGTGCTAGAGATTATTCCATACCCCTTACTGAAGCTTTCTTT. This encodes CSARDYSIPLTEAFF.

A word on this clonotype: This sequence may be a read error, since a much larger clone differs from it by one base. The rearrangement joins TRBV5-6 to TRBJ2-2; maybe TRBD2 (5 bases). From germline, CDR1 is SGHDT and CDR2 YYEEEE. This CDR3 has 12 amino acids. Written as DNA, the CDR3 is TGTGCCAGCGGCAGGAACACCGGGGTGCTGTTTTTT. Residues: CASGRNTGVLFF.

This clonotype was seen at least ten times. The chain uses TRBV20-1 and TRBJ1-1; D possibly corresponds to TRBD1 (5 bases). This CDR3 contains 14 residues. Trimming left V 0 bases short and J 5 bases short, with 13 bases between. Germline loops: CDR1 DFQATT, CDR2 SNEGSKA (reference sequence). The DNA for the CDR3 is TGCAGTGCTAGAGAGGACCCGCGGGGGACTGAAGCTTTCTTT. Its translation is CSAREDPRGTEAFF.

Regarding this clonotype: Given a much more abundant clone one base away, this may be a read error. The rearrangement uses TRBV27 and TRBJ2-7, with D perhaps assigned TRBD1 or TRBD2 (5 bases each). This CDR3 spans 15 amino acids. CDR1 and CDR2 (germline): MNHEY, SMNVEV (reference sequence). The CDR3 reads CASSPGKWGSCEQYF. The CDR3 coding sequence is TGTGCCAGCAGTCCCGGGAAATGGGGCTCCTGCGAGCAGTACTTC.